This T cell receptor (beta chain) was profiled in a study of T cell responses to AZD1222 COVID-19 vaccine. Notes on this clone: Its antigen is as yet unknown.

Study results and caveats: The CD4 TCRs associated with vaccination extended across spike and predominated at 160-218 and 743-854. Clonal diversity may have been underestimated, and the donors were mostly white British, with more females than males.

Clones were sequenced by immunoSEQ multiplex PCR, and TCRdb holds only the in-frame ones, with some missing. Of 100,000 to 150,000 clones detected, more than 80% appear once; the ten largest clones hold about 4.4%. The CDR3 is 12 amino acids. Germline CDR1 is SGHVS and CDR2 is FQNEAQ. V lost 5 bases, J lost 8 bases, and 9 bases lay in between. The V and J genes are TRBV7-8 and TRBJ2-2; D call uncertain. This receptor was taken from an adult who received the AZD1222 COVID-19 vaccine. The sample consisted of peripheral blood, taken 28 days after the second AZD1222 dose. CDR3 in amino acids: CASSPLSGELFF. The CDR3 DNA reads TGTGCCAGCAGCCCCCTTTCTGGGGAGCTGTTTTTT.